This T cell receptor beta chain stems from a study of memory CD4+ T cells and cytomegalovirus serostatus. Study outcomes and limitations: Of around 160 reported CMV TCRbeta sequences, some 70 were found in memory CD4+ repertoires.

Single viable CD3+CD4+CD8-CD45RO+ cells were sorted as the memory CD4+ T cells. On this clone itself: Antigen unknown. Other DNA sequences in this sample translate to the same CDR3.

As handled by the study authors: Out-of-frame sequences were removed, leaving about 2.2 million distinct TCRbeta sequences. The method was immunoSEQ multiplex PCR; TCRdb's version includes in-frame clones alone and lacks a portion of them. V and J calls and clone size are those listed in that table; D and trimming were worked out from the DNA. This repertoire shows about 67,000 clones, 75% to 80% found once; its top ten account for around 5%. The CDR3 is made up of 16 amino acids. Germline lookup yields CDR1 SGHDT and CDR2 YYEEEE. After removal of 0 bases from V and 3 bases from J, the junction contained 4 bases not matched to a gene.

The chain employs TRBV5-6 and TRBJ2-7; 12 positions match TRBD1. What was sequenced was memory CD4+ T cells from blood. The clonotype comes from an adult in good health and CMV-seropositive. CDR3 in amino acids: CASSLAGTGGLYEQYF. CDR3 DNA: TGTGCCAGCAGCTTGGCGGGGACAGGGGGCCTCTACGAGCAGTACTTC.